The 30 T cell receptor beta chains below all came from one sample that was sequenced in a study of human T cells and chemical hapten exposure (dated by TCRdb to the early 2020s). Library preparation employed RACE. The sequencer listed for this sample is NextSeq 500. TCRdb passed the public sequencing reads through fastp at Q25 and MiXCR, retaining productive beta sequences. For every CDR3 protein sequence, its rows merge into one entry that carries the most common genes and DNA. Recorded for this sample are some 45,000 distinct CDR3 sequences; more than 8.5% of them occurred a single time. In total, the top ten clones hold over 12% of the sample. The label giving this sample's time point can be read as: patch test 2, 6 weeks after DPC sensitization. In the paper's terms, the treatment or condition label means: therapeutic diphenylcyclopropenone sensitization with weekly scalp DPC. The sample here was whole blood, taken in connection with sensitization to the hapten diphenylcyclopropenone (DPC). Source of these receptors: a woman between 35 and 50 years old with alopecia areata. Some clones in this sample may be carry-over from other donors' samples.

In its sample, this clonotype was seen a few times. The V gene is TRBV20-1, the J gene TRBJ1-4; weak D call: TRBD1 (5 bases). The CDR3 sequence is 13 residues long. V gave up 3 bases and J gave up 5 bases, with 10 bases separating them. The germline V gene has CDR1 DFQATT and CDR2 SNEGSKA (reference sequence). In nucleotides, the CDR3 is TGCAGTGCTAGTGGCAGGGCGAATGAAAAACTGTTTTTT. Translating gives CSASGRANEKLFF.

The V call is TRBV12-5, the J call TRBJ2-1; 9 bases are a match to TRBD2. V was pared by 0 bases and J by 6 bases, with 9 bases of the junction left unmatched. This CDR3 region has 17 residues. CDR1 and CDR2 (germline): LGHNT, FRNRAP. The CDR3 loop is CASGLVLGGGASNEQFF. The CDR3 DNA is TGTGCTAGTGGTTTGGTACTAGGCGGGGGGGCGTCCAATGAGCAGTTCTTC. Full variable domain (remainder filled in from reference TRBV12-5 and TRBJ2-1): DARVTQTPRHKVTEMGQEVTMRCQPILGHNTVFWYRQTMMQGLELLAYFRNRAPLDDSGMPKDRFSAEMPDATLATLKIQPSEPRDSAVYFCASGLVLGGGASNEQFFGPGTRLTVL.

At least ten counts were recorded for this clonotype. CDR3 protein: CASSERGAQETQYF. The CDR3 coding sequence is TGCGCCAGCAGCGAACGAGGGGCCCAAGAGACCCAGTACTTC. This sequence joins TRBV5-1 and TRBJ2-5; D possibly matches TRBD1 or TRBD2 (5 bases each). The V end was cut by 4 bases, the J end by 1 base, with 11 bases between. Germline V lookup: CDR1 SGHRS, CDR2 YFSETQ. This CDR3 spans 14 amino acids.

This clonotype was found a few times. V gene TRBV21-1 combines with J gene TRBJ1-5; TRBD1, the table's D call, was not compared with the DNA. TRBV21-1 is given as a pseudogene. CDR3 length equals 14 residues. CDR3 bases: TGTGCCAGCAGCAAAGGACAGGGCAATCAGCCCCAGCATTTT. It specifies CASSKGQGNQPQHF.

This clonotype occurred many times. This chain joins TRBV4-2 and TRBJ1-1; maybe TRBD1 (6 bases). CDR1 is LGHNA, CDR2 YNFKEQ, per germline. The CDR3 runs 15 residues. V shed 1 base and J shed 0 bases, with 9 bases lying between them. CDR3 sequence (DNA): TGTGCCAGCAGCCAAGGGACAGCCATGAACACTGAAGCTTTCTTT. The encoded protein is CASSQGTAMNTEAFF.

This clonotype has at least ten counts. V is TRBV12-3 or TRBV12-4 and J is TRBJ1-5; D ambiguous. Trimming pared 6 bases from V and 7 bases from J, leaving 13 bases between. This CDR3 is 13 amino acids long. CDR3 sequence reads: CASRATWEQPQHF. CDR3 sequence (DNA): TGTGCCAGCAGAGCGACCTGGGAGCAGCCCCAGCATTTT.

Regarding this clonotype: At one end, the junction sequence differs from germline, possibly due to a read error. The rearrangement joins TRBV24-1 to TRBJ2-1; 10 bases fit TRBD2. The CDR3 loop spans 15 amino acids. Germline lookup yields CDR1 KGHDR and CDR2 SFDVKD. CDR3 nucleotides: TGTGCCACCAGTCGGTGGACTAGCGGCTACAATGAGCACTTCTTC. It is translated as CATSRWTSGYNEHFF.

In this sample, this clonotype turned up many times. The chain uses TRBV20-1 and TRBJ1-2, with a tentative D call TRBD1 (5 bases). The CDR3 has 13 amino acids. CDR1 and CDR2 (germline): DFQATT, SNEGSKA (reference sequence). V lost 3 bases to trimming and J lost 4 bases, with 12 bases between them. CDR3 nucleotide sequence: TGCAGTGCTAGGCAAACCGGGGCCTATGGCTACACCTTC. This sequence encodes CSARQTGAYGYTF.

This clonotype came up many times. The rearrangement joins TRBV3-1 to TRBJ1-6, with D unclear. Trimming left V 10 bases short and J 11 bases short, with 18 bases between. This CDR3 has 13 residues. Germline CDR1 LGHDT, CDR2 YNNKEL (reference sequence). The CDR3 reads CATQTGGDPPLHF. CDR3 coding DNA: TGTGCCACCCAGACGGGCGGGGATCCACCCCTCCACTTT.

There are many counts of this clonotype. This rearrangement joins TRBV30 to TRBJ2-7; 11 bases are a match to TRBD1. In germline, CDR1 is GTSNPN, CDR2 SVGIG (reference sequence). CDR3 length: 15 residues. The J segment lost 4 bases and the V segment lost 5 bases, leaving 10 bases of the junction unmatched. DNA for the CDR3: TGTGCCTGGCTCGGACCGGGACAGGGGGGATACGAGCAGTACTTC. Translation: CAWLGPGQGGYEQYF.

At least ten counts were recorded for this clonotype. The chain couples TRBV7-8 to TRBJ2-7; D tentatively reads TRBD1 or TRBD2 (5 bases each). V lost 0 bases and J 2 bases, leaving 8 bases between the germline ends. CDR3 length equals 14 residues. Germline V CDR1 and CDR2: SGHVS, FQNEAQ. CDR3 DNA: TGTGCCAGCAGCTTAGCTGGGACCACCTACGAGCAGTACTTC. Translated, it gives CASSLAGTTYEQYF.

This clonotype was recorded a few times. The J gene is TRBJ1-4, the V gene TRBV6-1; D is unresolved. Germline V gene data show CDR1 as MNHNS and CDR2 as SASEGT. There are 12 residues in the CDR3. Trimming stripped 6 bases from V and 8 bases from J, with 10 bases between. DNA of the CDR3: TGTGCCAGCAGCGCCGGTATCGAAAAACTGTTTTTT. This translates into CASSAGIEKLFF.

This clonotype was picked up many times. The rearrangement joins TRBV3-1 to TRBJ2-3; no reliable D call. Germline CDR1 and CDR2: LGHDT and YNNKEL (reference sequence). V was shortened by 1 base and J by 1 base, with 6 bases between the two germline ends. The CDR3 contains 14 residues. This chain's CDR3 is CASSQAFGTDTQYF. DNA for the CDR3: TGTGCCAGCAGCCAAGCTTTCGGCACAGATACGCAGTATTTT.

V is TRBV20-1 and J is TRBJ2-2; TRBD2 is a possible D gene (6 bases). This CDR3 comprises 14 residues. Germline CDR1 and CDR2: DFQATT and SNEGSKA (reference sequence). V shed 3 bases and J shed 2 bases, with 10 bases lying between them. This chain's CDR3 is CSASSAGNTGELFF. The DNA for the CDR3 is TGCAGTGCTAGTTCAGCGGGTAACACCGGGGAGCTGTTTTTT.

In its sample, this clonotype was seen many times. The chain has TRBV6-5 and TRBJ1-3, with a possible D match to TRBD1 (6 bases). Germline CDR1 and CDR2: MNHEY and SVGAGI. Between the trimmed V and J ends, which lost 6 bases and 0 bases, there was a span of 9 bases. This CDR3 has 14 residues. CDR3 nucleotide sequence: TGTGCCAGCAGCCAGGACAGCTCTGGAAACACCATATATTTT. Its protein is CASSQDSSGNTIYF.

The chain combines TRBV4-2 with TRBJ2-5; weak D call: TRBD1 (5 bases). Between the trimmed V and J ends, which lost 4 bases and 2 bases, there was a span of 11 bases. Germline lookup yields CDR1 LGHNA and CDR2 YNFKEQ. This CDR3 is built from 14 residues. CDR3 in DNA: TGTGCCAGCAGCCCCTCAGACAGACAAGAGACCCAGTACTTC. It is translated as CASSPSDRQETQYF.

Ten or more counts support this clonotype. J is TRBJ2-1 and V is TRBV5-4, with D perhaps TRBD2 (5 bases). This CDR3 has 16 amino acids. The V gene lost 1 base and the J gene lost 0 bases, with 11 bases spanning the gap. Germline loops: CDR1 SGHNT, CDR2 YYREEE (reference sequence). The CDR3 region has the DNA TGTGCCAGCAGCTTGAAAGGACTCAGCTCCTACAATGAGCAGTTCTTC. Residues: CASSLKGLSSYNEQFF.

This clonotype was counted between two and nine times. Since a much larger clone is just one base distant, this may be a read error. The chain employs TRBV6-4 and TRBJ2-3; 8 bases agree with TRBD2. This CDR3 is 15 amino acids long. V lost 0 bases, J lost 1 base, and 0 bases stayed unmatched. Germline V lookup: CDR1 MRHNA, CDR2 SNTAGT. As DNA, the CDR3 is TGTGCCAGCAGTGACTCTAGCGGGGGCACAGATACGCAGTATTTT. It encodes CASSDSSGGTDTQYF.

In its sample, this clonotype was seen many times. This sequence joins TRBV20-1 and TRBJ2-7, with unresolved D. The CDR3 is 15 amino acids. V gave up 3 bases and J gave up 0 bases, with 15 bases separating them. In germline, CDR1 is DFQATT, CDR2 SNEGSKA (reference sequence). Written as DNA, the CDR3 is TGCAGTGCTAGGACGCGCTGGACCAGCTCCTACGAGCAGTACTTC. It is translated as CSARTRWTSSYEQYF.

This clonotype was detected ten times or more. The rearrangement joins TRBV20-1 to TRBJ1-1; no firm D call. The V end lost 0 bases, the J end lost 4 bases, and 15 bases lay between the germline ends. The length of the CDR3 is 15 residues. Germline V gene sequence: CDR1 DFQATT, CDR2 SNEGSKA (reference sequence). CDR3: CSARDSAGITTEAFF. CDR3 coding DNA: TGCAGTGCTAGAGATTCGGCGGGGATTACCACTGAAGCTTTCTTT.

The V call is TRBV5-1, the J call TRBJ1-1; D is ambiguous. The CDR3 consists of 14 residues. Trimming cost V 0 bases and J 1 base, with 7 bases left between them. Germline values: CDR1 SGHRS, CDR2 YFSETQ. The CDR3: CASSLVTSNTEAFF. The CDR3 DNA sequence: TGCGCCAGCAGCTTGGTGACATCGAACACTGAAGCTTTCTTT.

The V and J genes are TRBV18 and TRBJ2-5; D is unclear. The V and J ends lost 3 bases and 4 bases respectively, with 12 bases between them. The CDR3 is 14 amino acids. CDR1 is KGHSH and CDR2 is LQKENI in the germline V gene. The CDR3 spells CASSPSANRETQYF. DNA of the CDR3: TGTGCCAGCTCACCGTCCGCTAATAGAGAGACCCAGTACTTC.

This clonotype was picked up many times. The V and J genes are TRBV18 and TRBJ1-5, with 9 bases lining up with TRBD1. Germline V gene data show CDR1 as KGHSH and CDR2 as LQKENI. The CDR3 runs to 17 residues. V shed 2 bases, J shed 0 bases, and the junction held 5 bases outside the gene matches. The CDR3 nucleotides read TGTGCCAGCTCACCAGACAGGGGGAGTTATAGCAATCAGCCCCAGCATTTT. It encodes CASSPDRGSYSNQPQHF.

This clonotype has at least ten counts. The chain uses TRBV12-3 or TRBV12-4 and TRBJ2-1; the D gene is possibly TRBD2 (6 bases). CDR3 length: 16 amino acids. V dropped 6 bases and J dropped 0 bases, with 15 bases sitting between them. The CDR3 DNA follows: TGTGCCAGCAGCCATCTCCTCGGGGGCTCCTACAATGAGCAGTTCTTC. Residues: CASSHLLGGSYNEQFF.

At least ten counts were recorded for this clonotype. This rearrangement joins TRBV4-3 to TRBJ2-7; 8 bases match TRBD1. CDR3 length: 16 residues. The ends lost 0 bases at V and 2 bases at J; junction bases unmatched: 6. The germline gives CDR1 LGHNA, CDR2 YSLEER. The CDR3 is CASSQEPDRGAYEQYF. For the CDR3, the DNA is TGCGCCAGCAGCCAAGAACCCGACAGGGGAGCCTACGAGCAGTACTTC.

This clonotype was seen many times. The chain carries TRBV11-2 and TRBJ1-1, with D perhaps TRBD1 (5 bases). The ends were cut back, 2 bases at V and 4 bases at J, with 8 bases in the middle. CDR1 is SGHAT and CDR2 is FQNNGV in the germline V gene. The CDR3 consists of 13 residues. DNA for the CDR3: TGTGCCAGCAGCTTAATTAGGGGCACTGAAGCTTTCTTT. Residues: CASSLIRGTEAFF.

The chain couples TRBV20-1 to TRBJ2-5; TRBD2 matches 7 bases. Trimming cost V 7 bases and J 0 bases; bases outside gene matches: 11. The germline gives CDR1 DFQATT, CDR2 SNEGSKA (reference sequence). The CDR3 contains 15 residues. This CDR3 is CSGTGGSGYQETQYF. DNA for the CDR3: TGCAGTGGGACCGGGGGGAGTGGATACCAAGAGACCCAGTACTTC.

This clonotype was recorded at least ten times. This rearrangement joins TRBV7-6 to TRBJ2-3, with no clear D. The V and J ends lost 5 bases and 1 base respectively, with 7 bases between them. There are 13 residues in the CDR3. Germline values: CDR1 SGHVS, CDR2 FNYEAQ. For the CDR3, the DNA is TGTGCCAGCAGCCCCCGTCGCACAGATACGCAGTATTTT. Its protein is CASSPRRTDTQYF. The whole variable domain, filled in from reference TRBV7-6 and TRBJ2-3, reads GAGVSQSPRYKVTKRGQDVALRCDPISGHVSLYWYRQALGQGPEFLTYFNYEAQQDKSGLPNDRFSAERPEGSISTLTIQRTEQRDSAMYRCASSPRRTDTQYFGPGTRLTVL.

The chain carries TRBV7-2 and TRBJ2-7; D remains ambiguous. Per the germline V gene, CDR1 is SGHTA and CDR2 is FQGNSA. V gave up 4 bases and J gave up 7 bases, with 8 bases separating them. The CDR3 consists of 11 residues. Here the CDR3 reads CASSSPREQYF. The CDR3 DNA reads TGTGCCAGCAGCTCCCCGCGGGAGCAGTACTTC.

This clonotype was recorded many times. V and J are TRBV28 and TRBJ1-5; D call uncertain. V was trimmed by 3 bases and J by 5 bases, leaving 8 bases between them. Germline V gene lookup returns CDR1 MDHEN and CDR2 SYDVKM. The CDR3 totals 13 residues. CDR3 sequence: CASSFSLDQPQHF. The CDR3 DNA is TGTGCCAGCAGTTTTTCCTTGGATCAGCCCCAGCATTTT.